The rows below give T cell receptor beta chains drawn from one sample of a study of identical twins. TCRdb recomputed calls from the 5' RACE reads with MiXCR, one row per CDR3 protein. The sample yields 450,000 to 650,000 distinct CDR3 sequences, approximately 10% seen once. The same specimen was also included in a second study, on yellow fever vaccine responses in identical twins.

The sample consisted of PBMCs. The source of these receptors is a young woman in good health. Both conserved end residues are part of each CDR3. D genes are given only for firm matches. Clone size is not always given. Where it is, it says once, few, many or a class for expanded clones.

12,TRBV25-1,TRBJ2-7,TRBD2,many,TGTGCCAGCAGCCCGACTAGCGTCGAGCAGTACTTC,CASSPTSVEQYF
14,TRBV20-1,TRBJ2-2,.,many,TGCAGTGCGCCACATAGGGACTTCCCCGGGGAGCTGTTTTTT,CSAPHRDFPGELFF
10,TRBV19,TRBJ1-2,.,many,TGTGCCAGCAACCCAAATGGCTACACCTTC,CASNPNGYTF
13,TRBV7-2,TRBJ2-1,.,many,TGTGCCAGCAGCTTAGTCAGTTACAATGAGCAGTTCTTC,CASSLVSYNEQFF
14,TRBV7-6,TRBJ2-5,.,.,TGTGCCAGCAGCTCCAACAGGGCTCAAGAGACCCAGTACTTC,CASSSNRAQETQYF
17,TRBV7-9,TRBJ2-7,TRBD2,few,TGTGCCAGCAGCTTAGCACCGGGACTAGCGCCTCTTTACGAGCAGTACTTC,CASSLAPGLAPLYEQYF
12,TRBV20-1,TRBJ2-7,TRBD1,.,TGCAGTGCTCGACAGGGGGGCTACGAGCAGTACTTC,CSARQGGYEQYF
12,TRBV6-2/TRBV6-3,TRBJ2-1,TRBD2,few,TGTGCCAGCAGCTGGGGACTAGCGGAGCAGTTCTTC,CASSWGLAEQFF
14,TRBV7-6,TRBJ2-3,.,few,TGTGCCAGCAGCTTAGAAGCGATCACAGATACGCAGTATTTT,CASSLEAITDTQYF
15,TRBV7-9,TRBJ1-6,TRBD1,.,TGTGCCAGCAGCTTAGGCAGGGGGCGAGCTTCACCCCTCCACTTT,CASSLGRGRASPLHF
15,TRBV5-1,TRBJ2-3,.,few,TGCGCCAGCAGCCAACAGGAAAGAAGGGGGGATACGCAGTATTTT,CASSQQERRGDTQYF